This record covers a single T cell receptor beta chain. This sample stems from a study of tumour-infiltrating T cells in Burkitt lymphoma. Germline loops: CDR1 KGHSH, CDR2 LQKENI. This CDR3 is built from 14 residues. V was pared by 2 bases and J by 3 bases, with 11 bases between. Measured with immunoSEQ multiplex PCR; TCRdb has only the in-frame clones, and not every one. Of about 9,200 clones listed, around two thirds are singletons. The chain uses TRBV18 and TRBJ2-7; D not certain. The receptor comes from a human donor with diffuse large B-cell lymphoma. The material sequenced was tumor tissue. CDR3 DNA: TGTGCCAGCTCACCATCCTCGGTTGTCTACGAGCAGTACTTC. Residues: CASSPSSVVYEQYF.